This TCR beta chain was observed in a study of shared clonotypes between healthy human individuals. V was clipped by 2 bases and J by 3 bases; unmatched bases: 15. This CDR3 is built from 18 residues. Germline CDR1 reads SQVTM; CDR2 reads ANQGSEA. Repertoires were generated with immunoSEQ multiplex PCR, while TCRdb's copy carries only in-frame clones and drops some. The table lists about 490,000 clones, about 80% of them singletons, with approximately 12% in the top ten. This sequence joins TRBV29-1 and TRBJ2-4; TRBD2 matches 8 bases. The sample comprised PBMCs. This clonotype was obtained from a middle-aged woman in good health. Some clones in this sample may be carry-over from other donors' samples. The CDR3 coding sequence is TGCAGCGTTGAAACATCGGGTATAGCGGGAAAGGGCAAAAACATTCAGTACTTC. Amino acids: CSVETSGIAGKGKNIQYF.